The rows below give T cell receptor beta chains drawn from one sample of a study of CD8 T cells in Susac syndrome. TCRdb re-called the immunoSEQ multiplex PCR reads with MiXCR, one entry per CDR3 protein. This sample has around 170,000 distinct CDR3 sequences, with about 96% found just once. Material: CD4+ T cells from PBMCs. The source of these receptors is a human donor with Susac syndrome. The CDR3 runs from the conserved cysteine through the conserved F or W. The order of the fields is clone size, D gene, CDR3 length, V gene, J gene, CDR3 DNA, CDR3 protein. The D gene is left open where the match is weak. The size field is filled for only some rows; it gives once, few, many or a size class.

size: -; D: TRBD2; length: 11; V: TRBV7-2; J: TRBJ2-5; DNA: TGTGCCAGCAGCTCCCAGCGGGAGGCGCACTTC; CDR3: CASSSQREAHF
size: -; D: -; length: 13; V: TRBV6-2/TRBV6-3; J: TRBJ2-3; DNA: TGTGCCAGCAGTAACAGGGCCGGAGATACGCAGTATTTT; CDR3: CASSNRAGDTQYF
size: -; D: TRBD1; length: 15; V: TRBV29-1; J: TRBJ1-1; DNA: TGCAGCGTTGAAGAACGGGGGACAGGGAACACTGAAGCTTTCTTT; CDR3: CSVEERGTGNTEAFF
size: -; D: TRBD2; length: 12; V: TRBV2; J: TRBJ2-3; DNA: TGTGCCAGCAGTGTGACCGGGACTAGAGAGTATTTT; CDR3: CASSVTGTREYF
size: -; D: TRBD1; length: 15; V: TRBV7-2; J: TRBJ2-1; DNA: TGTGCCAGCAGCTTCCAGGCAGGGGGTTACAATGAGCAGTTCTTC; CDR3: CASSFQAGGYNEQFF
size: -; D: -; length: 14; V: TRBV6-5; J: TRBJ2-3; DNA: TGTGCCAGCAGTTACCTCCCATACACAGATACGCAGTATTTT; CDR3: CASSYLPYTDTQYF
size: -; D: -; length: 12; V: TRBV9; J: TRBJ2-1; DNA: TGTGCCAGCAGCGGACAGTACAATGAGCAGTTCTTC; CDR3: CASSGQYNEQFF
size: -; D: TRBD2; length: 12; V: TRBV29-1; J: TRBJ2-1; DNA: TGCAGCGCCGGGGAGCGGGAGTGGTTCCAGTTCTTC; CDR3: CSAGEREWFQFF
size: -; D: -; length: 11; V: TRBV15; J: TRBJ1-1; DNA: TGTGCCACCAGCAGGGACGGTGAAGCTTTCTTT; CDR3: CATSRDGEAFF
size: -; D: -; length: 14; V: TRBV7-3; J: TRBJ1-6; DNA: TGTGCCAGCAGCTTGAACAGTAGGAATTCACCCCTCCACTTT; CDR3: CASSLNSRNSPLHF
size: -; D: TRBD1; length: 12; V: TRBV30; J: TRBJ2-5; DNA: TGTGCCTGGATGAAAGAACAGGGGGCCCAGTACTTC; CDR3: CAWMKEQGAQYF
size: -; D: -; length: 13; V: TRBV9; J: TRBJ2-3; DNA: TGTGCCAGCAGCGTAAGGGGCACAGATACGCAGTATTTT; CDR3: CASSVRGTDTQYF
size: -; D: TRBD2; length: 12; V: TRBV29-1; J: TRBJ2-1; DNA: TGCAGCGTTTTAGCGGGAGTCAATGAGCAGTTCTTC; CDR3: CSVLAGVNEQFF
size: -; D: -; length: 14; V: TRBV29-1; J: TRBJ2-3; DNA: TGCAGCGTCGAACCCAGCCTAAGCACAGATACGCAGTATTTT; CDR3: CSVEPSLSTDTQYF
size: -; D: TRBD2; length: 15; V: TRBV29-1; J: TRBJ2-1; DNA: TGCAGCGTTGGGGGGACTAGCGGGAGTTTCGATGAGCAGTTCTTC; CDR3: CSVGGTSGSFDEQFF
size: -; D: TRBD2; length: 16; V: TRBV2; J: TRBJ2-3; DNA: TGTGCCAGCAGGGGGACTAGCGGGAGTCCGACAGATACGCAGTATTTT; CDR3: CASRGTSGSPTDTQYF
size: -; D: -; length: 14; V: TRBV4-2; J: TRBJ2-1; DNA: TGTGCCAGCAGCCAAGCCAAGGAAGGCCCTGAGCAGTTCTTC; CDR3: CASSQAKEGPEQFF
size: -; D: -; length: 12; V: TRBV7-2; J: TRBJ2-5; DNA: TGTGCCAGCAGGCACTGGGGAGAGACCCAGTACTTC; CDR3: CASRHWGETQYF
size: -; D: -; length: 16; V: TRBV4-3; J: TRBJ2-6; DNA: TGCGCCAGCAGCCAAGATCGAATGGTTGGGGCCAACGTCCTGACTTTC; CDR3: CASSQDRMVGANVLTF
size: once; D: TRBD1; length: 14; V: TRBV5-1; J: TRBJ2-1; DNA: TGCGCCAGCAGCTTAGAGACAGGGCCACGGGAGCAGTTCTTC; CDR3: CASSLETGPREQFF
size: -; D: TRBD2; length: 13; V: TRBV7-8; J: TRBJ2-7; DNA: TGTGCCAGCAGCTTTGCGGGAGTCTACGAGCAGTACTTC; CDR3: CASSFAGVYEQYF
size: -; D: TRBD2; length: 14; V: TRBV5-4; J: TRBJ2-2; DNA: TGTGCCATGACACTAGCGGGAAACACCGGGGAGCTGTTTTTT; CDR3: CAMTLAGNTGELFF
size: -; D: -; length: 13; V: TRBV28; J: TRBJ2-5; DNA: TGTGCCAGCAGTACCGCGTACCAAGAGACCCAGTACTTC; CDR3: CASSTAYQETQYF
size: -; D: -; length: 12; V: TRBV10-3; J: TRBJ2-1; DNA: TGTGCCATCAGGGACTCCCTTAATGAGCAGTTCTTC; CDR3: CAIRDSLNEQFF
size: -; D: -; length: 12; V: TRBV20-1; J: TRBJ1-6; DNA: TGCAGTGCTAGGGATAGAGGGTCACCCCTCCACTTT; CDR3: CSARDRGSPLHF
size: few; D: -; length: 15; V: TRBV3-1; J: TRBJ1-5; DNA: TGTGCCAGCAGCCAGGGGGCAGGGAACAATCAGCCCCAGCATTTT; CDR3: CASSQGAGNNQPQHF
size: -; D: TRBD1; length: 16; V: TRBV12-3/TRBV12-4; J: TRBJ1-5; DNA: TGTGCCAGCAGGCAGGGACAGGGGTCCGCTCTCCAGCCCCAGCATTTT; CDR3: CASRQGQGSALQPQHF
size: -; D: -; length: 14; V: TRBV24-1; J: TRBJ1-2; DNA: TGTGCCACCAGTGATCCCCCTAAATCATCCGGCTACACCTTC; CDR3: CATSDPPKSSGYTF
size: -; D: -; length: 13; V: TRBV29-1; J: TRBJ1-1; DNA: TGCAGCGTTGCACAGCCCGTAGAAACCAAAGCTTTCTTT; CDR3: CSVAQPVETKAFF
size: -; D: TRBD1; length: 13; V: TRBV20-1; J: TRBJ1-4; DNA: TGCAGTGCAGAACAGGGGGCGAGTGAAAAACTGTTTTTT; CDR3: CSAEQGASEKLFF
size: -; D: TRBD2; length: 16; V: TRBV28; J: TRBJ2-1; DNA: TGTGCCAGCACCCCGACCGGACTAGCGGGGACCGATGAGCAGTTCTTC; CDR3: CASTPTGLAGTDEQFF
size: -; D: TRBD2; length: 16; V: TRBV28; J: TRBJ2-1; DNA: TGTGCCAGCAGTTTAGCCAGGGTAGCGGGAGGGTATGAGCAGTTCTTC; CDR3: CASSLARVAGGYEQFF
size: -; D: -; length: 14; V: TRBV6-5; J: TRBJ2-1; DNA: TGTGCCAGCAGGATACATATTTCCGTGGATGAGCAGTTCTTC; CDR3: CASRIHISVDEQFF
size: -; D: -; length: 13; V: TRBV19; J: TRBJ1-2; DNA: TGTGCCAGTAGTACTGGGACATTCTATGGCTACACCTTC; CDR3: CASSTGTFYGYTF
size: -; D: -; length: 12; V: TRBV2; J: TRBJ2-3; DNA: TGTGCCAGCAGTGCTCAGTTAGATACGCAGTATTTT; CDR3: CASSAQLDTQYF
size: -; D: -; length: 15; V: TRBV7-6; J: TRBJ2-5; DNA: TGTGCCAGCAGCTTAGCCCCAGGGCCCCAAGAGACCCAGTACTTC; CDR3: CASSLAPGPQETQYF
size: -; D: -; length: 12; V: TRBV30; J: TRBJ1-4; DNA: TGTGCCTGGAGTAGGTTGGGAGAAAAACTGTTTTTT; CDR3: CAWSRLGEKLFF
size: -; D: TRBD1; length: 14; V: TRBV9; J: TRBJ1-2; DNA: TGTGCCAGCAGCGCCACAGGGGCTAACTATGGCTACACCTTC; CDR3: CASSATGANYGYTF
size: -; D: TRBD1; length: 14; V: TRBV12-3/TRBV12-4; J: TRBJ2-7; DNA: TGTGCCAGCAGTTTACGTCAGGGGGCTTACGAGCAGTACTTC; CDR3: CASSLRQGAYEQYF
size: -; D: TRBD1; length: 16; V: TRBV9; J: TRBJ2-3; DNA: TGTGCCAGCAGCGTAGGGTCGACAGGGGGGACAGATACGCAGTATTTT; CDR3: CASSVGSTGGTDTQYF
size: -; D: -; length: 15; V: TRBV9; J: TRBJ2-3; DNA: TGTGCCAGCAGCGTAGTCGGGGAACCCACAGATACGCAGTATTTT; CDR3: CASSVVGEPTDTQYF
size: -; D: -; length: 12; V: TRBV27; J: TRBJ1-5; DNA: TGTGCCAGCAGTTTTCTGGATCAGCCCCAGCATTTT; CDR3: CASSFLDQPQHF
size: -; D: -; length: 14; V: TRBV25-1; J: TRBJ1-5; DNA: TGTGCCAGCAGTGACCGACGACTTAATCAGCCCCAGCATTTT; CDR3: CASSDRRLNQPQHF
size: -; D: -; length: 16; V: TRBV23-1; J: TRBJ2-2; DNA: TGCGCCAGCAGTCAATTTGGGGGACCGAACACCGGGGAGCTGTTTTTT; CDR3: CASSQFGGPNTGELFF
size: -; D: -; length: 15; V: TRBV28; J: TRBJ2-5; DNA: TGTGCCAGCAGTTTTTTGGCGGGACTCCAAGAGACCCAGTACTTC; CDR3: CASSFLAGLQETQYF
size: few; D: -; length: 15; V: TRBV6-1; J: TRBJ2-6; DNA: TGTGCCAGCAGTAGGAAGGTCTCTGGGGCCAACGTCCTGACTTTC; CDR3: CASSRKVSGANVLTF
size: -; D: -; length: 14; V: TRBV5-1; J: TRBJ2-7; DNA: TGCGCCAGCAGCTTGGGTACGGGGCAGAACGAGCAGTACTTC; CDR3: CASSLGTGQNEQYF
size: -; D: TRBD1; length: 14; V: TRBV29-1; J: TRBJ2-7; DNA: TGCAGCGTTGGCGGTGGGACAGGGTTCTACGAGCAGTACTTC; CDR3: CSVGGGTGFYEQYF
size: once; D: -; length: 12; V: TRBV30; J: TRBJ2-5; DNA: TGTGCCTGGATGGAAGGATCGAAGACCCAGTACTTC; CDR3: CAWMEGSKTQYF
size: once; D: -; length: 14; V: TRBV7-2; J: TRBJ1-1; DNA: TGTGCCAGCAGCCAGACGTGGTATAGCACTGAAGCTTTCTTT; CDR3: CASSQTWYSTEAFF
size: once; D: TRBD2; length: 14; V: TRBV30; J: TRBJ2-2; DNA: TGTGCCTGGAGGACTAGCGGGAACACCGGGGAGCTGTTTTTT; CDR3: CAWRTSGNTGELFF
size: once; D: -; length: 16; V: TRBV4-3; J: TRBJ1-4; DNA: TGCGCCAGCAGCCAAGACCAACAGGGTGAGGGTGAAAAACTGTTTTTT; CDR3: CASSQDQQGEGEKLFF
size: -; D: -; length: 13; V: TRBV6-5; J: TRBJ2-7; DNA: TGTGCCAGCAGTTACTCGTCGACCTACGAGCAGTACTTC; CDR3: CASSYSSTYEQYF
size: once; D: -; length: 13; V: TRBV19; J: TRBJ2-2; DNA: TGTGCCAGTTGGGACAAGGCCACCGGGGAGCTGTTTTTT; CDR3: CASWDKATGELFF
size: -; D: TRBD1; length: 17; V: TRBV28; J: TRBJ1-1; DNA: TGTGCCAGCAGTTTTGCACGGGACAGGGCCATGAACACTGAAGCTTTCTTT; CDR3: CASSFARDRAMNTEAFF
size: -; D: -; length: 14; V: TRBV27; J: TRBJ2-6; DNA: TGTGCCAGCAGTCTACGGGAAGGGGCCAACGTCCTGACTTTC; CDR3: CASSLREGANVLTF